These 24 T cell receptor beta chains were all obtained from the same sample, sequenced in a study of beta chain features in type 1 diabetes. General study findings and limits: Among all four CD4+ subsets, Type 1 diabetes patients had TCRB CDR3s that were moderately but significantly shorter.

Expressed TCRB transcripts were sequenced because the entire RNA isolate underwent reverse transcription. The repertoire was sequenced with immunoSEQ multiplex PCR; TCRdb's copy has only in-frame clones and lacks some. Seen here are 200,000 to 300,000 clones, approximately 10% observed once, and the top ten hold around 0.017%. Which antigens these TCRs recognize remains unknown. The sequenced material came from naive CD4+ T cells from blood. The receptor set was obtained from a man aged 25 to 45 with type 1 diabetes.

The rearrangement links TRBV28 to TRBJ2-5, with D perhaps matching TRBD2 (6 bases). Germline values: CDR1 MDHEN, CDR2 SYDVKM. The length of the CDR3 is 16 residues. V was pared by 6 bases and J by 2 bases, with 19 bases between. Here the CDR3 reads CASSTAAGSRQETQYF. CDR3 sequence (DNA): TGTGCCAGCAGCACCGCCGCCGGGAGCCGACAAGAGACCCAGTACTTC.

In this sample, this clone turned up once. The chain recombines TRBV5-1 with TRBJ2-5; the D gene is possibly TRBD1 (5 bases). Germline V gene sequence: CDR1 SGHRS, CDR2 YFSETQ. Deletions cut 4 bases from V and 5 bases from J, with 12 bases between. The CDR3 loop spans 13 amino acids. This chain's CDR3 is CASSQAGRETQYF. The CDR3 nucleotides read TGCGCCAGCAGCCAGGCAGGGCGGGAGACCCAGTACTTC.

This clone appeared a few times. This chain connects TRBV15 to TRBJ2-7; D ambiguous. The germline V gene has CDR1 LNHNV and CDR2 YYDKDF (reference sequence). The germline V and J ends were trimmed by 1 base and 6 bases, with 10 bases remaining between them. The CDR3 covers 13 residues. The CDR3 is CATSRVGSGEQYF. As DNA, the CDR3 is TGTGCCACCAGCAGAGTGGGCAGTGGCGAGCAGTACTTC. The full variable domain, completed using reference TRBV15 and TRBJ2-7, is DAMVIQNPRYQVTQFGKPVTLSCSQTLNHNVMYWYQQKSSQAPKLLFHYYDKDFNNEADTPDNFQSRRPNTSFCFLDIRSPGLGDTAMYLCATSRVGSGEQYFGPGTRLTVT.

This clone was counted between two and nine times. The chain employs TRBV5-1 and TRBJ2-4; D is unresolved. V lost 4 bases, J lost 1 base, and 12 bases lay in between. This CDR3 comprises 15 residues. CDR1 and CDR2 from the germline V gene are SGHRS and YFSETQ. The DNA for the CDR3 is TGCGCCAGCAGCCCCCGATTGCAGGCCAAAAACATTCAGTACTTC. It encodes CASSPRLQAKNIQYF. Supplemented by reference TRBV5-1 and TRBJ2-4, the full variable domain reads KAGVTQTPRYLIKTRGQQVTLSCSPISGHRSVSWYQQTPGQGLQFLFEYFSETQRNKGNFPGRFSGRQFSNSRSEMNVSTLELGDSALYLCASSPRLQAKNIQYFGAGTRLSVL.

There are a few counts of this clone. The V gene is TRBV9, the J gene TRBJ2-7; 7 nucleotides line up with TRBD1. The V gene end was trimmed by 3 bases and the J gene end by 2 bases; junction bases not matched to a gene: 11. Germline CDR1 is SGDLS and CDR2 is YYNGEE. The CDR3 is made up of 16 amino acids. The CDR3 sequence: CASSELYGQEAYEQYF. DNA of the CDR3: TGTGCCAGCAGCGAGCTCTATGGACAGGAGGCCTACGAGCAGTACTTC.

The V and J genes are TRBV11-1 and TRBJ2-7; 11 nucleotides line up with TRBD1. From germline, CDR1 is SGHAT and CDR2 FQDESV (reference sequence). J gave up 3 bases and V 5 bases, and 12 bases lay outside the gene matches. The CDR3 runs to 17 residues. This chain's CDR3 is CASSRTGGAATDYEQYF. The CDR3 DNA reads as TGTGCCAGCAGCCGGACAGGGGGCGCGGCCACAGACTACGAGCAGTACTTC.

The genes are TRBV9 and TRBJ1-1, with 7 bases aligning to TRBD1. V gave up 6 bases and J gave up 0 bases; unmatched junction bases: 11. Germline CDR1 SGDLS, CDR2 YYNGEE. The CDR3 consists of 16 residues. The CDR3 spells CASIELEGQMNTEAFF. In nucleotides, the CDR3 is TGTGCCAGCATCGAACTCGAGGGACAGATGAACACTGAAGCTTTCTTT.

The chain is built from TRBV7-3 and TRBJ2-5, with D unclear. CDR3 length equals 13 residues. V dropped 0 bases and J dropped 1 base, with 3 bases sitting between them. Germline V gene sequence: CDR1 SGHTA, CDR2 FQGTGA. This chain's CDR3 is CASSLTAQETQYF. CDR3 in DNA: TGTGCCAGCAGCTTAACGGCCCAAGAGACCCAGTACTTC.

Details on this clone: Germline is not matched at one junction end, which may reflect a read error. J is TRBJ2-7 and V is TRBV2; 10 bases match TRBD1. This CDR3 is 13 amino acids long. Germline lookup yields CDR1 SNHLY and CDR2 FYNNEI. CDR3 nucleotides: TGTGCCAGTGACCCGGGACAGGGGACGAGGTGGCACTTC. Amino acid sequence: CASDPGQGTRWHF.

This clone was found a few times. This sequence joins TRBV7-3 and TRBJ2-2, with TRBD2 matching 7 bases. Trimming at V came to 5 bases and at J to 6 bases, leaving 12 bases not matched to a gene. The germline CDR1 and CDR2 sequences are SGHTA and FQGTGA. There are 16 residues in the CDR3. In nucleotides, the CDR3 is TGTGCCAGCAGCCCCCGGGGGGTAAGGGAACCCGGGGAGCTGTTTTTT. Its translation is CASSPRGVREPGELFF. Full variable domain (missing parts from reference TRBV7-3 and TRBJ2-2): GAGVSQTPSNKVTEKGKYVELRCDPISGHTALYWYRQSLGQGPEFLIYFQGTGAADDSGLPNDRFFAVRPEGSVSTLKIQRTERGDSAVYLCASSPRGVREPGELFFGEGSRLTVL.

The rearrangement uses TRBV7-9 and TRBJ2-7, with TRBD2 matching 8 bases. J gave up 3 bases and V 2 bases, and 6 bases lay outside the gene matches. This CDR3 comprises 15 residues. CDR1 and CDR2 from the germline V gene are SEHNR and FQNEAQ (reference sequence). The CDR3: CASSLRTSGRYEQYF. The DNA of the CDR3 is TGTGCCAGCAGCTTAAGAACTAGCGGTCGCTACGAGCAGTACTTC.

This chain connects TRBV7-2 to TRBJ2-5; 7 bases line up with TRBD2. This CDR3 has 15 amino acids. Germline assignment: CDR1 SGHTA and CDR2 FQGNSA. Trimming at V came to 4 bases and at J to 3 bases, leaving 8 bases not matched to a gene. The CDR3, as DNA: TGTGCCAGCAGCTGGGTAGGGGACTACAAAGAGACCCAGTACTTC. It specifies CASSWVGDYKETQYF.

This clone has a handful of counts. J is TRBJ2-7 and V is TRBV7-9; no clear D. The V and J ends lost 1 base and 12 bases respectively, with 10 bases between them. Germline loops: CDR1 SEHNR, CDR2 FQNEAQ (reference sequence). CDR3 length: 11 residues. Here the CDR3 reads CASSLVPVLYF. CDR3 in DNA: TGTGCCAGCAGCTTAGTACCGGTGTTGTACTTC.

This clone was counted between two and nine times. This rearrangement joins TRBV29-1 to TRBJ2-5, with D perhaps matching TRBD1 (6 bases). From germline, CDR1 is SQVTM and CDR2 ANQGSEA. The CDR3 runs 13 residues. Deletions cut 4 bases from V and 1 base from J, with 10 bases between. The CDR3 region has the DNA TGCAGCGTTGTTGGGACACTCCAAGAGACCCAGTACTTC. The encoded protein is CSVVGTLQETQYF.

This clone was counted a few times. The genes are TRBV9 and TRBJ2-5, with unresolved D. The CDR3 length is 14 residues. V was shortened by 4 bases and J by 4 bases, with 14 bases between the two germline ends. Germline loops: CDR1 SGDLS, CDR2 YYNGEE. The CDR3 sequence is CASSYGPGSETQYF. CDR3 sequence (DNA): TGTGCCAGCAGCTACGGTCCGGGTTCAGAGACCCAGTACTTC.

The V and J genes are TRBV11-3 and TRBJ2-7; no reliable D call. The CDR3 contains 13 residues. Between the trimmed V and J ends, which lost 4 bases and 1 base, there was a span of 8 bases. Per germline, CDR1 SGHNT and CDR2 YENEEA. CDR3 DNA sequence: TGTGCCAGCAGCTCCGACTCTTCCTACGAGCAGTACTTC. Protein sequence: CASSSDSSYEQYF.

J is TRBJ2-3 and V is TRBV7-3; D might be TRBD1 (5 bases). This CDR3 contains 16 residues. The V end lost 1 base, the J end lost 1 base, and 12 bases lay between the germline ends. Germline V lookup: CDR1 SGHTA, CDR2 FQGTGA. The CDR3 sequence is CASSLIGDSRTDTQYF. DNA of the CDR3: TGTGCCAGCAGCTTAATTGGCGACAGCCGCACAGATACGCAGTATTTT.

The rearrangement joins TRBV21-1 to TRBJ1-2. TRBV21-1 is classified as a pseudogene. The CDR3 runs 14 residues. The CDR3 reads CASSKAGTDYGYTF. DNA for the CDR3: TGTGCCAGCAGCAAAGCAGGGACTGACTATGGCTACACCTTC.

The chain links TRBV7-2 to TRBJ2-7; 10 nucleotides align to TRBD1. Losses at the gene ends were 5 bases for V and 10 bases for J; bases not matched to a gene: 17. The CDR3 is 16 amino acids. Germline V lookup: CDR1 SGHTA, CDR2 FQGNSA. The chain's CDR3 is CASSTQPFVTGGFQYF. Written as DNA, the CDR3 is TGTGCCAGCAGCACCCAACCTTTTGTGACAGGGGGCTTTCAGTACTTC.

The chain joins TRBV6-5 to TRBJ2-1, with 7 nucleotides matching TRBD1. Trimming cost V 4 bases and J 7 bases; bases outside gene matches: 4. Germline V gene data show CDR1 as MNHEY and CDR2 as SVGAGI. The CDR3 covers 13 residues. The CDR3 DNA is TGTGCCAGCAGTTGGCAGGGGGAGAATGAGCAGTTCTTC. It is translated as CASSWQGENEQFF.

In this sample, this clone turned up a few times. The V gene is TRBV5-6, the J gene TRBJ2-7, with D possibly TRBD2 on 7 matching bases. Trimming pared 1 base from V and 3 bases from J, leaving 23 bases between. Germline-derived CDR1 and CDR2 are SGHDT and YYEEEE. There are 18 residues in the CDR3. Here the CDR3 reads CASSLPGEGIGGYYEQYF. The DNA for the CDR3 is TGTGCCAGCAGCTTGCCAGGGGAGGGGATAGGGGGGTACTACGAGCAGTACTTC.

The chain joins TRBV7-2 to TRBJ2-5, with D maybe TRBD1 (5 bases). The CDR3 runs to 14 residues. Germline V gene sequence: CDR1 SGHTA, CDR2 FQGNSA. Trimming stripped 5 bases from V and 1 base from J, with 11 bases between. CDR3: CASSPDRVQETQYF. The CDR3 DNA is TGTGCCAGCAGCCCCGACAGAGTCCAAGAGACCCAGTACTTC. The complete variable domain, with remaining parts taken from reference TRBV7-2 and TRBJ2-5, reads GAGVSQSPSNKVTEKGKDVELRCDPISGHTALYWYRQSLGQGLEFLIYFQGNSAPDKSGLPSDRFSAERTGGSVSTLTIQRTQQEDSAVYLCASSPDRVQETQYFGPGTRLLVL.

This clone was found a few times. The genes are TRBV2 and TRBJ1-1, with D perhaps TRBD1 (6 bases). This CDR3 region has 12 residues. The germline gives CDR1 SNHLY, CDR2 FYNNEI. With 6 bases removed from V and 5 bases from J, the gap between germline ends came to 10 bases. CDR3 coding DNA: TGTGCCAGCAGGAGCCAGGGGACTGAAGCTTTCTTT. Its translation: CASRSQGTEAFF.

This clone has a handful of counts. CDR3 protein: CASSQGRQETQYF. The CDR3 DNA is TGTGCCAGCTCTCAGGGGAGACAAGAGACCCAGTACTTC. The chain links TRBV28 to TRBJ2-5, with D maybe TRBD1 (6 bases). Trimming pared 8 bases from V and 2 bases from J, leaving 12 bases between. Germline assignment: CDR1 MDHEN and CDR2 SYDVKM. The CDR3 has 13 residues.